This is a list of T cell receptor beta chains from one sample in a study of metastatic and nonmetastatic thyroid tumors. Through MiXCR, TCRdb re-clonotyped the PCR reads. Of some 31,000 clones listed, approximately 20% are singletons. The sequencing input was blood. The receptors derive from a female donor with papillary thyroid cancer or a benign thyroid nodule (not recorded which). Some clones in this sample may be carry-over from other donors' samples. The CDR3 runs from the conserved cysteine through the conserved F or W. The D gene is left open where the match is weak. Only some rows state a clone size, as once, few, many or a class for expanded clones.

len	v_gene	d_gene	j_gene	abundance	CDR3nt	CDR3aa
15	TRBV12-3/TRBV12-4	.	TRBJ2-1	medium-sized	TGTGCCAGCAGACGCGGACTGGGCTCCTACAATGAGCAGTTCTTC	CASRRGLGSYNEQFF
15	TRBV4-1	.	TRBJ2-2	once	TGCGCCAGCAGCCAAGATCGGGGAGGCACCGGGGAGCTGTTTTTT	CASSQDRGGTGELFF
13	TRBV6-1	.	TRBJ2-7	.	TGTGCCAGCACCGAGCAGGCGTTGGTGGAGCAGTACTTC	CASTEQALVEQYF
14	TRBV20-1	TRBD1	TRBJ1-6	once	TGCAGTGCGTCGACAGGGGGCGCAGGTTCACCCCTCCACTTT	CSASTGGAGSPLHF
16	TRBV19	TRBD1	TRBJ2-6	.	TGTGCCAGTAGTATGACAGGGGGATCTGGGGCCAACGTCCTGACTTTC	CASSMTGGSGANVLTF
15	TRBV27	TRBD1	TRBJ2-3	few	TGTGCCAGCCCCCAGGGACAGGGACAGCCAGATACGCAGTATTTT	CASPQGQGQPDTQYF
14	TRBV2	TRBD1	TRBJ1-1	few	TGTGCCAAAAAAACCGGGACAGTCGGGACTGAAGCTTTCTTT	CAKKTGTVGTEAFF
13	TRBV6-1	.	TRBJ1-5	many	TGTGCCAGCGGAGACAGGTCGAATCAGCCCCAGCATTTT	CASGDRSNQPQHF
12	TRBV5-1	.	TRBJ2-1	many	TGCGCCAGCAGCTTGGCGGCGGGGGAGCAGTTCTTC	CASSLAAGEQFF
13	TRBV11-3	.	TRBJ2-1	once	TGTGCCAGCAGCTTAGAGGTGGCGGATGAGCAGTTCTTC	CASSLEVADEQFF
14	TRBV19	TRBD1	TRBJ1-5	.	TGTGCCAGTGAAACCATACAGGGGTACGGTCCCCAGCATTTT	CASETIQGYGPQHF
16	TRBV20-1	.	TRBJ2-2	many	TGCAGTGCTAGATGGGGCGGGGATCTGAACACCGGGGAGCTGTTTTTT	CSARWGGDLNTGELFF
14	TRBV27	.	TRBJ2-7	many	TGTGCCAGCAGTCAGGGGAGGGGATACTACGAGCAGTACTTC	CASSQGRGYYEQYF
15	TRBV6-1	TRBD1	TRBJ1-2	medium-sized	TGTGCCAGCAGTGCCTGGACAGGGTCGAGCGGTGGCTACACCTTC	CASSAWTGSSGGYTF
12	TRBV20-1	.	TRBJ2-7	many	TGCAGTGCTCCCGACAGGTTCTACGAGCAGTACTTC	CSAPDRFYEQYF
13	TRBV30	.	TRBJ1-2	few	TGTGCCTGGAGTGTAGGACATTGGGATGGCTACACCTTC	CAWSVGHWDGYTF
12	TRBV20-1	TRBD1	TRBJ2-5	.	TGCAGTGCTTACAGGGGTGCCGAGACCCAGTACTTC	CSAYRGAETQYF
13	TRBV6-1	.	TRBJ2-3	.	TGTGCCAGCCGGGGTGAGCCTAGAGGGACGCAGTATTTT	CASRGEPRGTQYF
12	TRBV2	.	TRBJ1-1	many	TGTGCCAGCAGGGTAATGAACACTGAAGCTTTCTTT	CASRVMNTEAFF
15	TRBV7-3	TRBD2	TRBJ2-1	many	TGTGCCAGCAGTCGTTTAGCGGGGGGGCTCGATGAGCAGTTCTTC	CASSRLAGGLDEQFF
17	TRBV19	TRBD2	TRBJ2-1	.	TGTGCCAGCGGAAGGACTAGCGGGAGTCTTGGTTCCAATGAGCAGTTCTTC	CASGRTSGSLGSNEQFF
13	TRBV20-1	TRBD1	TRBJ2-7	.	TGCAGTGCGAGTAGACAGGGCGCCTACGAGCAGTACTTC	CSASRQGAYEQYF
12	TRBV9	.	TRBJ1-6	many	TGTGCCAGCAGCGTAGAGAGGGGTTCCCTCCACTTT	CASSVERGSLHF
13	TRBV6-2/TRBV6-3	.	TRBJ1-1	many	TGTGCCAGCAGCCCATCGCAAGTAACTGAAGCTTTCTTT	CASSPSQVTEAFF
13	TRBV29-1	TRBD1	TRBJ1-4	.	TGCAGCGTTGGACAGGGAGTGAATGAAAAACTGTTTTTT	CSVGQGVNEKLFF
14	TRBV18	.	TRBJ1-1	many	TGTGCCAGCTCACCAGGGGGCCGGAACACTGAAGCTTTCTTT	CASSPGGRNTEAFF
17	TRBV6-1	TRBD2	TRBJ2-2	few	TGTGCCAGCAGATTCCATAGCGGGAAAACGAACACCGGGGAGCTGTTTTTT	CASRFHSGKTNTGELFF
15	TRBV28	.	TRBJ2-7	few	TGTGCCAGCAGTTTATACGGCCAGGGTAAGGGCGAGCAGTACTTC	CASSLYGQGKGEQYF
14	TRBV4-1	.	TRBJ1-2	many	TGCGCCAGCAGCAATGATGGCCCTAACTATGGCTACACCTTC	CASSNDGPNYGYTF
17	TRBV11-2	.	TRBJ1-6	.	TGTGCCAGCAGCTCCCCGCCGCAGGGAGCCTATAATTCACCCCTCCACTTT	CASSSPPQGAYNSPLHF
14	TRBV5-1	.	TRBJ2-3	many	TGCGCCAGCAGTTCGGATCTTGGGACAGATACGCAGTATTTT	CASSSDLGTDTQYF
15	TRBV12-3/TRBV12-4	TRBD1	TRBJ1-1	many	TGTGCCAGCAGGCCTTCCGGGACAGAGAACACTGAAGCTTTCTTT	CASRPSGTENTEAFF
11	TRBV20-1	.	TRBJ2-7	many	TGCAGTGCTAGGGGGGAGGACGAGCAGTACTTC	CSARGEDEQYF
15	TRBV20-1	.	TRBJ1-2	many	TGCAGTGCTAGAGATGCCGGGAGTCTAAACTATGGCTACACCTTC	CSARDAGSLNYGYTF
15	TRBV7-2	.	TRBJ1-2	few	TGTGCCAGCAGCTTAGAGTCCCACAGAAGCTATGGCTACACCTTC	CASSLESHRSYGYTF
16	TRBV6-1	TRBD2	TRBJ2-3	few	TGTGCCAGCATTAGGACTAGCGGGAGCATTCCAGATACGCAGTATTTT	CASIRTSGSIPDTQYF
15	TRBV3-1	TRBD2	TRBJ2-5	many	TGTGCCAGCAGTCTAGCGGGGGGGGACAAAGAGACCCAGTACTTC	CASSLAGGDKETQYF
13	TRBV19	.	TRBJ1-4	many	TGTGCCAGTAGTATCGGGGCTCAAGAAAAACTGTTTTTT	CASSIGAQEKLFF
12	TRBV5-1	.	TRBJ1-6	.	TGCGCCAGCAGCTGGGAGGGTAGTACCCTCCACTTT	CASSWEGSTLHF
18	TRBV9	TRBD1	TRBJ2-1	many	TGTGCCAGCAGCGCGCAGGCAGGGGGCGCGTTCAGCTACAATGAGCAGTTCTTC	CASSAQAGGAFSYNEQFF
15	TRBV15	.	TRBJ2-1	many	TGTGCCACCAGCAGAGATAGCAGGGCCGACAATGAGCAGTTCTTC	CATSRDSRADNEQFF